This TCR beta chain derives from a study of cytomegalovirus exposure and HLA in healthy donors. Among the donors, all were healthy bone marrow donors. Regarding this clone: Antigen unknown.

Study results and limitations: In a later analysis, TCR beta V- and J-gene trimming showed a link to a missense DCLRE1C variant.

Primers included in the PCR were 60 Vbeta and 13 Jbeta primers. Sequencing used immunoSEQ multiplex PCR; TCRdb keeps in-frame clones, though not all of them. This table holds about 120,000 clones, around 78% found once. Specimen: PBMCs. This sequence originates from a man between 18 and 29 years old in good health and CMV-seropositive.

The CDR3 nucleotides are TGCGCCAGCAGGGAGGAGCGGGGGGGCATCGATACGCAGTATTTT. It is translated as CASREERGGIDTQYF. The chain has TRBV5-1 and TRBJ2-3, with 10 bases fitting TRBD2. The CDR3 consists of 15 residues. Trimming cost V 5 bases and J 6 bases; bases outside gene matches: 9. Looked up from germline, CDR1 is SGHRS and CDR2 is YFSETQ.